This T cell receptor beta chain was sequenced in a study of cytomegalovirus exposure and HLA in healthy donors. General observations from the study: Three CMV-associated chains were confirmed in vitro to be specific for CMV antigens. In a later analysis, productive TCRs from donors in an Asian-associated ancestry cluster reportedly carried fewer N-insertions than the cohort mean.

PCR used 60 Vbeta primers and 13 Jbeta primers. TCRdb keeps only in-frame clones here, not all; method: immunoSEQ multiplex PCR. Among roughly 180,000 clones listed, roughly 78% were seen once. Note on this clone: No antigen is known for it.

CDR1 SGDLS and CDR2 YYNGEE come from the germline V gene. The CDR3 sequence is 17 residues long. J lost 7 bases, V lost 3 bases, and 7 bases had no gene match. The clonotype originates from a woman between 25 and 40 years old in good health and CMV-seronegative. The V call is TRBV9, the J call TRBJ2-1, with 16 bases aligning to TRBD2. The material sequenced was PBMCs. As DNA, the CDR3 is TGTGCCAGCAGCGATAGCGGGACTAGCGGGGGGGGAAATGAGCAGTTCTTC. Residues: CASSDSGTSGGGNEQFF.